The 29 T cell receptor beta chains below were found in one sample sequenced in a study of blood T cells in healthy people across ages. Primers used in a second PCR of about 6 to 11 cycles were a sample-barcoded 5' primer and a J-beta primer mix. TCRdb called the 5' RACE reads again in MiXCR, with one record for every CDR3 protein. The sample has about 970,000 distinct CDR3 sequences; roughly 50% are singletons. The sample was blood. These TCRs come from a woman aged 55-69 years in good health.

The chain has TRBV11-1 and TRBJ2-3; D unresolved. Germline V gene data show CDR1 as SGHAT and CDR2 as FQDESV (reference sequence). Deletions cut 8 bases from V and 0 bases from J, with 12 bases between. The CDR3 consists of 14 residues. The CDR3 reads CASDTWPSTDTQYF. In DNA form, the CDR3 reads TGTGCCAGCGACACGTGGCCTAGCACAGATACGCAGTATTTT.

The chain carries TRBV30 and TRBJ2-5; tentatively, D is TRBD1 (5 bases). The length of the CDR3 is 13 residues. The ends were cut back, 2 bases at V and 11 bases at J, with 18 bases in the middle. Germline CDR1 is GTSNPN and CDR2 is SVGIG (reference sequence). The CDR3 here is CAWSSHQGNEQYF. CDR3 bases: TGTGCCTGGAGTAGCCATCAGGGTAATGAGCAGTACTTC.

This clonotype appeared a few times. The chain employs TRBV20-1 and TRBJ2-1; tentative D call: TRBD2 (6 bases). This CDR3 contains 13 residues. Between the trimmed V and J ends, which lost 6 bases and 6 bases, there was a span of 15 bases. CDR1 is DFQATT, CDR2 SNEGSKA, per germline (reference sequence). The CDR3 region has the DNA TGCAGTGCCGGCGGGGAGCTGGGCAATGAGCAGTTCTTC. Encoded protein: CSAGGELGNEQFF.

The sample holds one count of this clonotype. In nucleotides, the CDR3 is TGTGCCAGCACTCGGGGGAGCAATCAGCCCCAGCATTTT. Protein sequence: CASTRGSNQPQHF. The V and J genes are TRBV7-2 and TRBJ1-5; D might be TRBD1 (5 bases). With 7 bases removed from V and 1 base from J, the gap between germline ends came to 8 bases. CDR1 SGHTA and CDR2 FQGNSA come from the germline V gene. The length of the CDR3 is 13 residues.

In this sample, this clonotype turned up a few times. The gene calls are TRBV20-1 and TRBJ2-3, with 8 nucleotides matching TRBD1. CDR1 and CDR2 from the germline V gene are DFQATT and SNEGSKA (reference sequence). Trimming cost V 0 bases and J 3 bases; bases outside gene matches: 5. This CDR3 contains 15 residues. As DNA, the CDR3 is TGCAGTGCTAGAGACATAACAGGGGGAACAGATACGCAGTATTTT. Encoded protein: CSARDITGGTDTQYF.

This clonotype was observed a few times. The CDR3 is CASSQDEGREAFF. The CDR3 region has the DNA TGTGCCAGCAGCCAAGATGAGGGTAGAGAAGCTTTCTTT. The chain combines TRBV4-2 with TRBJ1-1; D unresolved. CDR3 length: 13 residues. CDR1 and CDR2 (germline): LGHNA, YNFKEQ. V dropped 0 bases and J dropped 8 bases, with 10 bases sitting between them.

As concerns this clonotype: The junction does not match germline at one end; this may be a read error. The V call is TRBV29-1, the J call TRBJ2-1, with D maybe TRBD2 (7 bases). CDR3 length: 14 amino acids. CDR1 and CDR2 from the germline V gene are SQVTM and ANQGSEA. The CDR3 protein is CSVLKGGVVNEQFF. For the CDR3, the DNA is TGTAGCGTCCTAAAAGGGGGGGTCGTCAATGAGCAGTTCTTC.

This clonotype has only a few counts. The gene calls are TRBV6-5 and TRBJ2-4; a weak D match, TRBD1 (6 bases). Germline V gene lookup returns CDR1 MNHEY and CDR2 SVGAGI. The length of the CDR3 is 15 residues. V gave up 2 bases and J gave up 9 bases, with 17 bases separating them. The CDR3 bases are TGTGCCAGCAGTTACGGTTACAGGGAAAGGGCCATTCAGTACTTC. It encodes CASSYGYRERAIQYF.

CDR3 in DNA: TGTGCCAGCAGCTTATACGGGACTAGCGGGAGTGAAAAGACCCAGTACTTC. Residues: CASSLYGTSGSEKTQYF. The chain uses TRBV7-9 and TRBJ2-5; 14 nucleotides match TRBD2. The J segment lost 6 bases and the V segment lost 2 bases, leaving 8 bases of the junction unmatched. Germline values: CDR1 SEHNR, CDR2 FQNEAQ (reference sequence). The CDR3 is 17 residues long.

A note on this clonotype: A much more abundant neighbour one base away suggests this may be a read error. This chain links TRBV4-1 with TRBJ1-5, with no clear D. The CDR3 sequence is 16 residues long. Germline CDR1 is MGHRA and CDR2 is YSYEKL. V lost 4 bases and J lost 1, with 14 bases in between. The CDR3 region is CASSREPYVSNQPQHF. In DNA, the CDR3 is TGCGCCAGCAGCCGAGAACCCTATGTGAGCAATCAGCCCCAGCATTTT.

J is TRBJ2-5 and V is TRBV5-1; 9 nucleotides line up with TRBD1. Germline values: CDR1 SGHRS, CDR2 YFSETQ. The CDR3 consists of 14 residues. After removal of 2 bases from V and 5 bases from J, the junction contained 4 bases not matched to a gene. CDR3 region: CASSLGTGMETQYF. The CDR3 nucleotides are TGCGCCAGCAGCTTAGGGACAGGGATGGAGACCCAGTACTTC.

J is TRBJ1-1 and V is TRBV20-1; D remains ambiguous. CDR1 and CDR2 from the germline V gene are DFQATT and SNEGSKA (reference sequence). The CDR3 totals 11 residues. The V gene lost 3 bases and the J gene lost 4 bases, with 6 bases spanning the gap. The CDR3 DNA reads TGCAGTGCTAGTCGCAGCACTGAAGCTTTCTTT. Amino acid sequence: CSASRSTEAFF.

The rearrangement uses TRBV7-9 and TRBJ1-2, with 9 bases that match TRBD1. V shed 5 bases and J 8 bases; nucleotides not matched to a gene: 9. The germline gives CDR1 SEHNR, CDR2 FQNEAQ (reference sequence). This CDR3 contains 14 residues. The CDR3 region has the DNA TGTGCCAGCAGCACATACGACAGGGGGTCGGGCTACACCTTC. Amino acids: CASSTYDRGSGYTF.

The chain joins TRBV6-6 to TRBJ1-1, with 7 bases lining up with TRBD1. The CDR3 extends over 14 amino acids. V dropped 0 bases and J dropped 3; count of bases not matched to a gene: 1. Germline CDR1 reads MNHNY; CDR2 reads SVGAGI (reference sequence). CDR3: CASSYSRGDTEAFF. The CDR3 DNA is TGTGCCAGCAGTTACTCCAGGGGGGACACTGAAGCTTTCTTT.

J is TRBJ1-2 and V is TRBV7-9; D is ambiguous. Trimming removed 1 base from V and 4 bases from J, with 13 bases in between. Looked up from germline, CDR1 is SEHNR and CDR2 is FQNEAQ (reference sequence). This CDR3 is built from 15 residues. CDR3 bases: TGTGCCAGCAGCTTAGGATCGGCGGTTAGCTATGGCTACACCTTC. It yields the protein CASSLGSAVSYGYTF.

The chain carries TRBV2 and TRBJ2-4, with D possibly TRBD1 on 6 matching bases. CDR1 is SNHLY, CDR2 FYNNEI, per germline. The CDR3 sequence is 14 residues long. V was clipped by 4 bases and J by 13 bases, with 20 bases between them. The CDR3 DNA reads as TGTGCCAGCAGTGGACAGGACGGGCGACTACGGCAGTACTTC. This sequence encodes CASSGQDGRLRQYF. Together with reference TRBV2 and TRBJ2-4, the CDR3 gives the full variable domain: EPEVTQTPSHQVTQMGQEVILRCVPISNHLYFYWYRQILGQKVEFLVSFYNNEISEKSEIFDDQFSVERPDGSNFTLKIRSTKLEDSAMYFCASSGQDGRLRQYFGAGTRLSVL.

The J gene is TRBJ2-3, the V gene TRBV28, with 9 bases aligning to TRBD1. Germline lookup yields CDR1 MDHEN and CDR2 SYDVKM. V shed 6 bases and J 5 bases; nucleotides not matched to a gene: 3. This CDR3 has 13 amino acids. CDR3 sequence (DNA): TGTGCCAGCAGGCCGACAGGGGGAGATACGCAGTATTTT. Residues: CASRPTGGDTQYF.

This clonotype has just a few counts. J is TRBJ2-1 and V is TRBV7-2; tentative D call: TRBD2 (5 bases). This CDR3 region has 15 residues. The V end lost 3 bases, the J end lost 0 bases, and 9 bases lay between the germline ends. The V gene's germline CDR1 is SGHTA and CDR2 FQGNSA. The CDR3 loop is CASSFQEGSYNEQFF. For the CDR3, the DNA is TGTGCCAGCAGCTTTCAAGAGGGCTCCTACAATGAGCAGTTCTTC.

This clonotype was detected a few times. The V and J genes are TRBV5-8 and TRBJ2-4; perhaps D is TRBD1 or TRBD2 (6 bases each). In germline, CDR1 is SGHTS, CDR2 YDEGEE. V lost 0 bases and J 3 bases, leaving 16 bases between the germline ends. This CDR3 spans 17 amino acids. In nucleotides, the CDR3 is TGTGCCAGCAGCTTGGCCAAACTCGGGGGCAGCAAAAACATTCAGTACTTC. This gives the protein CASSLAKLGGSKNIQYF.

To note about this clonotype: The junction shows a germline mismatch at one end, possibly a read error. The chain employs TRBV28 and TRBJ2-5, with D unclear. This CDR3 comprises 13 residues. Per the germline V gene, CDR1 is MDHEN and CDR2 is SYDVKM. CDR3 sequence reads: CASSLIVQGTQYF. The CDR3 region has the DNA TGTGCCAGCAGTTTGATCGTCCAAGGGACCCAGTACTTC.

The V gene is TRBV4-1, the J gene TRBJ2-7; the D gene is possibly TRBD2 (5 bases). V was shortened by 4 bases and J by 4 bases, with 20 bases between the two germline ends. Germline V lookup: CDR1 MGHRA, CDR2 YSYEKL. This CDR3 has 16 amino acids. The CDR3 DNA follows: TGCGCCAGCAGCCCCTTCCCAGGTGCAACGGGGTACGAGCAGTACTTC. Translating gives CASSPFPGATGYEQYF.

The table lists this clonotype with a count of one. The CDR3 region is CASSRVAFF. CDR3 nucleotide sequence: TGTGCCAGCTCACGGGTAGCTTTCTTT. This chain links TRBV2 with TRBJ1-1; no clear D gene. Trimming left V 8 bases short and J 10 bases short, with 8 bases between. CDR1 is SNHLY, CDR2 FYNNEI, per germline. This CDR3 is built from 9 residues.

The rearrangement links TRBV4-1 to TRBJ2-5; a possible D gene is TRBD2 (5 bases). The V gene's germline CDR1 is MGHRA and CDR2 YSYEKL. This CDR3 comprises 15 residues. V was cut by 0 bases and J by 5 bases, with 13 bases left in between. CDR3 DNA sequence: TGCGCCAGCAGCCAAGATCCGGGGTATGGGGAGACCCAGTACTTC. As protein: CASSQDPGYGETQYF.

The chain uses TRBV6-2 or TRBV6-3 and TRBJ2-7, with D perhaps matching TRBD1 or TRBD2 (5 bases each). The length of the CDR3 is 12 residues. The germline V and J ends were trimmed by 11 bases and 0 bases, with 11 bases remaining between them. Looked up from germline, CDR1 is MNHEY and CDR2 is SVGEGT. CDR3 amino acids: CAAGTLSYEQYF. The DNA of the CDR3 is TGTGCCGCCGGGACCCTCTCCTACGAGCAGTACTTC.

This clonotype has more than one count but fewer than ten. The chain links TRBV7-2 to TRBJ2-6; D is undetermined. Trimming removed 5 bases at V and 0 bases at J, with 8 bases between. The CDR3 contains 15 residues. Germline loops: CDR1 SGHTA, CDR2 FQGNSA. CDR3 region: CASSLSNSGANVLTF. In DNA form, the CDR3 reads TGTGCCAGCAGCCTTAGTAACTCTGGGGCCAACGTCCTGACTTTC.

The rearrangement links TRBV15 to TRBJ1-5, with D maybe TRBD1 (5 bases). Germline loops: CDR1 LNHNV, CDR2 YYDKDF (reference sequence). The CDR3 totals 14 residues. Trimming removed 4 bases from V and 2 bases from J, with 9 bases in between. CDR3 residues: CATSTGNGNQPQHF. The CDR3 DNA follows: TGTGCCACCAGCACAGGGAATGGCAATCAGCCCCAGCATTTT.

The chain carries TRBV3-1 and TRBJ2-5; no definite D call. CDR1 is LGHDT, CDR2 YNNKEL, per germline (reference sequence). The CDR3 is 15 residues long. V was clipped by 1 base and J by 4 bases, with 13 bases between them. In DNA form, the CDR3 reads TGTGCCAGCAGCCAAGGGAGATCGGTCCGAGAGACCCAGTACTTC. Translated, it gives CASSQGRSVRETQYF.

The V call is TRBV9, the J call TRBJ2-5; D gene ambiguous. The end of the DNA aligns better with TRBJ2-7, so the J call may be wrong. CDR1 SGDLS and CDR2 YYNGEE come from the germline V gene. The CDR3 has 14 amino acids. DNA for the CDR3: TGTGCCAGCATCTTGGCCTTCCGGCACCACGAGCAGTACTTC. It is translated as CASILAFRHHEQYF.

This chain connects TRBV5-1 to TRBJ2-5, with TRBD2 matching over 12 bases. The CDR3 runs to 15 residues. The trim removed 3 bases at V and 5 bases at J, leaving 5 bases unmatched. The germline V gene encodes CDR1 SGHRS and CDR2 YFSETQ. The CDR3 DNA reads TGCGCCAGCAGCTGGACTAGCGGGATTCTCGAGACCCAGTACTTC. Amino acids: CASSWTSGILETQYF.